This passage covers 13 T cell receptor beta chains from one sample sequenced in a study of T cells in Graves' hyperthyroidism and ophthalmopathy. The CDR3 regions of TCR beta were amplified from RNA transcripts. In the first-round RT-PCR of the TCR CDR3, the HTBI primer set was used. TCRdb independently ran MiXCR on the multiplex PCR reads; one entry per CDR3 protein. The sample contains roughly 740,000 distinct CDR3 sequences, roughly 17% of which appear only once. Specimen: blood. These receptors all come from a young man with Graves' hyperthyroidism.

At least ten counts were recorded for this clonotype. The chain joins TRBV2 to TRBJ2-3, with 9 bases identical to TRBD2. The CDR3 is 16 residues long. Trimming at V came to 4 bases and at J to 4 bases, leaving 9 bases not matched to a gene. Per the germline V gene, CDR1 is SNHLY and CDR2 is FYNNEI. The CDR3: CASSGGSGRLSDTQYF. Written as DNA, the CDR3 is TGTGCCAGCAGTGGAGGTAGCGGGAGATTGTCAGATACGCAGTATTTT.

The chain couples TRBV5-1 to TRBJ2-7; 9 bases fit TRBD2. Germline CDR1 reads SGHRS; CDR2 reads YFSETQ. J lost 3 bases, V lost 0 bases, and 4 bases had no gene match. The CDR3 sequence is 15 residues long. The CDR3 is CASSLVAGGNYEQYF. In nucleotides, the CDR3 is TGCGCCAGCAGCTTGGTCGCGGGAGGGAACTACGAGCAGTACTTC.

The V call is TRBV4-3, the J call TRBJ1-6; 7 bases fit TRBD1. The germline V gene encodes CDR1 LGHNA and CDR2 YSLEER. V shed 0 bases, J shed 7 bases, and the junction held 3 bases outside the gene matches. The CDR3 is made up of 15 amino acids. CDR3 sequence (DNA): TGCGCCAGCAGCCAAGATTGGACAGGCAATTCACCCCTCCACTTT. As protein: CASSQDWTGNSPLHF.

V and J are TRBV10-2 and TRBJ2-5, with D perhaps TRBD2 (5 bases). V shed 4 bases and J shed 5 bases, with 11 bases lying between them. This CDR3 spans 13 amino acids. The germline V gene encodes CDR1 WSHSY and CDR2 SAAADI. CDR3: CASSVDWRETQYF. The CDR3 nucleotides are TGCGCCAGCAGTGTTGACTGGAGGGAGACCCAGTACTTC.

This clonotype was observed many times. This rearrangement joins TRBV30 to TRBJ2-1, with TRBD2 matching 13 bases. Per the germline V gene, CDR1 is GTSNPN and CDR2 is SVGIG (reference sequence). V trimming: 4 bases; J trimming: 4 bases; junction bases outside the gene matches: 7. The CDR3 totals 16 residues. CDR3: CAWTTGTSGEYNEQFF. CDR3 nucleotide sequence: TGTGCCTGGACTACCGGGACTAGCGGGGAATACAATGAGCAGTTCTTC.

The chain uses TRBV11-3 and TRBJ1-4; D remains ambiguous. The CDR3 sequence is 14 residues long. Trimming left V 1 base short and J 7 bases short, with 10 bases between. Germline V gives CDR1 SGHNT, CDR2 YENEEA. CDR3: CASSLVVSSEKLFF. CDR3 in DNA: TGTGCCAGCAGCTTAGTTGTCTCCTCTGAAAAACTGTTTTTT.

The chain combines TRBV2 with TRBJ1-5; TRBD1 aligns across 11 bases. This CDR3 has 15 residues. Germline CDR1 SNHLY, CDR2 FYNNEI. With 6 bases clipped from V and 7 bases from J, the junction kept 8 bases outside the gene matches. The DNA of the CDR3 is TGTGCCAGCAGGGACAGGGGGCTAAGTCGCCAGCCCCAGCATTTT. Protein sequence: CASRDRGLSRQPQHF.

This chain connects TRBV28 to TRBJ2-7, with D possibly being TRBD1 (5 bases). The CDR3 contains 14 residues. The germline V gene encodes CDR1 MDHEN and CDR2 SYDVKM. Trimming shortened V by 4 bases and J by 3 bases, and 13 bases separated the two germline ends. CDR3 residues: CASSSLDIYYEQYF. The CDR3 coding sequence is TGTGCCAGCAGTTCATTGGACATTTACTACGAGCAGTACTTC.

The chain couples TRBV20-1 to TRBJ2-5, with TRBD2 identical over 8 bases. With 3 bases clipped from V and 6 bases from J, the junction kept 9 bases outside the gene matches. The CDR3 is 14 amino acids. The germline V gene encodes CDR1 DFQATT and CDR2 SNEGSKA (reference sequence). CDR3 DNA: TGCAGTGCTAGGGGGCCGGGAGGGAAGAAGACCCAGTACTTC. This codes for CSARGPGGKKTQYF.

The rearrangement uses TRBV5-1 and TRBJ1-4; 11 nucleotides line up with TRBD1. This CDR3 contains 15 residues. Germline V CDR1 and CDR2: SGHRS, YFSETQ. V lost 4 bases and J lost 6; bases outside the gene matches: 5. The CDR3 DNA follows: TGCGCCAGCAGCAACCGGGACAGGGGGGATGAAAAACTGTTTTTT. This gives the protein CASSNRDRGDEKLFF.

This clonotype was seen many times. This chain uses TRBV11-3 with TRBJ2-1; D is possibly TRBD2 (5 bases). The V gene's germline CDR1 is SGHNT and CDR2 YENEEA. Trimming left V 4 bases short and J 6 bases short, with 10 bases between. The CDR3 extends over 13 amino acids. The CDR3 sequence is CASSSGLANEQFF. The CDR3 DNA sequence: TGTGCCAGCAGCTCTGGACTTGCCAATGAGCAGTTCTTC.

The sample holds a few counts of this clonotype. The chain carries TRBV27 and TRBJ2-2, with 7 bases fitting TRBD1. The V gene's germline CDR1 is MNHEY and CDR2 SMNVEV (reference sequence). CDR3 length equals 15 residues. V trimming: 4 bases; J trimming: 3 bases; junction bases outside the gene matches: 5. The CDR3 DNA reads TGTGCCAGCAGTTCTACAGGGGTATACACCGGGGAGCTGTTTTTT. Translation: CASSSTGVYTGELFF.

Turning to this clonotype: A clone one base away is much larger, so this may be a read error. V usage is TRBV6-5 and J usage is TRBJ2-7; 9 bases map to TRBD2. Germline V gene sequence: CDR1 MNHEY, CDR2 SVGAGI. This CDR3 has 13 amino acids. V lost 4 bases to trimming and J lost 9 bases; unmatched junction nucleotides: 7. In DNA form, the CDR3 reads TGTGCCAGCAGTTCGCCAGGGACTAGCCGGCAGTACTTC. This encodes CASSSPGTSRQYF.